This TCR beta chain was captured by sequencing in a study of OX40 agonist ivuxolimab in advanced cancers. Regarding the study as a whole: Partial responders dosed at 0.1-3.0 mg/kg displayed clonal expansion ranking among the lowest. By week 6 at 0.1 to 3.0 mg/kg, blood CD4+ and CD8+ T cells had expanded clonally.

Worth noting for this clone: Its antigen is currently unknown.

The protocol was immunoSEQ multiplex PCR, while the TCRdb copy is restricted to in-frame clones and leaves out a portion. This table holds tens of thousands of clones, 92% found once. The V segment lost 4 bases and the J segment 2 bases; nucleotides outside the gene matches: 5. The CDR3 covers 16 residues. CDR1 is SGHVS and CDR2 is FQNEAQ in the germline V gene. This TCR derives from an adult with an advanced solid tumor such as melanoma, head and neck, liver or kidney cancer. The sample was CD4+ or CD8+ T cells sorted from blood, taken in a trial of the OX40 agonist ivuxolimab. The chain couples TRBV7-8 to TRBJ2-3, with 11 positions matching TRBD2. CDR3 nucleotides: TGTGCCAGCAGCTATACTAGCGGGGGAGACACAGATACGCAGTATTTT. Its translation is CASSYTSGGDTDTQYF.